The T cell receptor (beta chain) under discussion was sequenced for a study of blood T cell repertoires in COVID-19. Background on the study: Both acute and convalescent COVID-19 samples were obtained from the United States, Italy and Spain.

Authors' methods: Scientists estimated how many nucleated cells there were by amplifying reference gene primers. TCRdb's copy holds only in-frame clones and misses some; the assay was immunoSEQ multiplex PCR. V and J calls and clone size are those listed in that table; D and trimming were worked out from the DNA. The data show roughly 200,000 clones, around four fifths seen once. This clone was counted between two and nine times. This CDR3 has 13 amino acids. Trimming took 2 bases from V and 7 from J; bases not matched to a gene: 3. This clonotype was sampled from a woman in her 40s with COVID-19, enrolled during active disease. The chain combines TRBV12-3 or TRBV12-4 with TRBJ1-1; 8 bases map to TRBD1. Sequences were obtained from peripheral blood. CDR3 DNA sequence: TGTGCCAGCAGTTTAATCGGGACAGGTGAAGCTTTCTTT. Its translation: CASSLIGTGEAFF.